This T cell receptor beta chain was documented in a study of cytomegalovirus exposure and HLA in healthy donors. The J segment lost 4 bases and the V segment lost 6 bases, leaving 7 bases of the junction unmatched. CDR1 and CDR2 (germline): SQVTM, ANQGSEA. The CDR3 extends over 14 amino acids. The CMV serostatus of this donor went unrecorded. The PCR contained 60 Vbeta and 13 Jbeta primers. In the authors' methods: Unique TCR beta chains numbered approximately 76 million in a later analysis, with around 11 million shared. The method was immunoSEQ multiplex PCR; TCRdb's version includes in-frame clones alone and lacks a portion of them. Clone size and V and J calls were adopted from that table, with D and trimming inferred from the DNA. The sample lists some 130,000 clones, about 80% occurring once.

The rearrangement links TRBV29-1 to TRBJ2-1; 9 nucleotides agree with TRBD1. This TCR was recovered from a human donor in good health. Sequenced input: PBMCs. The CDR3 coding sequence is TGCAGCGTCGTGGACAGGGGATCTTACAATGAGCAGTTCTTC. Its protein is CSVVDRGSYNEQFF.